The 30 T cell receptor beta chains presented below share a single source sample, sequenced in a study of cytomegalovirus exposure and HLA in healthy donors. Primers: 60 Vbeta forward and 13 Jbeta reverse. Generated by immunoSEQ multiplex PCR, the TCRdb table keeps only in-frame clones and is missing some. The sample includes roughly 120,000 clones, roughly 73% seen only once; the top ten take 0.87%. The sequencing input was PBMCs. The receptor source for this set is a woman aged 25 to 39 in good health and CMV-seronegative.

The chain recombines TRBV27 with TRBJ1-5, with a weak D call TRBD1 (6 bases). V was cut by 5 bases and J by 8 bases, with 16 bases left in between. This CDR3 has 14 amino acids. The germline V gene has CDR1 MNHEY and CDR2 SMNVEV (reference sequence). CDR3 sequence (DNA): TGTGCCAGCAGTCCAACCACAGGGTTGAAGCCCCAGCATTTT. Translating gives CASSPTTGLKPQHF.

Here the CDR3 reads CASSFRTGPNTGELFF. Written as DNA, the CDR3 is TGTGCCAGCAGCTTCCGGACAGGGCCGAACACCGGGGAGCTGTTTTTT. This sequence joins TRBV13 and TRBJ2-2; 8 bases are shared with TRBD1. V was clipped by 3 bases and J by 0 bases; unmatched bases: 3. Germline V lookup: CDR1 PRHDT, CDR2 FYEKMQ (reference sequence). CDR3 length: 16 residues.

The V gene is TRBV19, the J gene TRBJ1-2, with D uncertain. With 6 bases removed from V and 4 bases from J, the gap between germline ends came to 9 bases. The germline CDR1 and CDR2 sequences are LNHDA and SQIVND (reference sequence). CDR3 size: 12 residues. This CDR3 is CASSPGLYGYTF. The CDR3 bases are TGTGCCAGTAGCCCCGGACTCTATGGCTACACCTTC. Based on the CDR3 plus reference TRBV19 and TRBJ1-2, the full variable domain is DGGITQSPKYLFRKEGQNVTLSCEQNLNHDAMYWYRQDPGQGLRLIYYSQIVNDFQKGDIAEGYSVSREKKESFPLTVTSAQKNPTAFYLCASSPGLYGYTFGSGTRLTVV.

The chain has TRBV4-2 and TRBJ2-5; no clear D gene. V shed 1 base and J shed 7 bases, with 16 bases lying between them. Per germline, CDR1 LGHNA and CDR2 YNFKEQ. The CDR3 consists of 15 residues. The CDR3 region is CASSQGSPDSPTQYF. The CDR3 DNA sequence: TGTGCCAGCAGCCAAGGCTCGCCAGACTCTCCGACCCAGTACTTC.

This clone was counted once. The chain is built from TRBV27 and TRBJ2-5; possible D gene TRBD1, 6 bases. The J call may be incorrect, as the DNA end agrees better with TRBJ2-7. Germline CDR1 MNHEY, CDR2 SMNVEV (reference sequence). The CDR3 totals 14 residues. In nucleotides, the CDR3 is TGTGCCAGCAGTCCCCGCCCGACAGGTTACGAGCAGTACTTC. It encodes CASSPRPTGYEQYF.

The V and J genes are TRBV18 and TRBJ1-4; no clear D. Germline V lookup: CDR1 KGHSH, CDR2 LQKENI. With 3 bases removed from V and 7 bases from J, the gap between germline ends came to 15 bases. This CDR3 has 15 amino acids. The CDR3 DNA reads as TGTGCCAGCTCACCCCTTGGAGCCCTCGGTGAAAAACTGTTTTTT. Amino acid sequence: CASSPLGALGEKLFF. The full variable domain, with the rest looked up from reference TRBV18 and TRBJ1-4, is NAGVMQNPRHLVRRRGQEARLRCSPMKGHSHVYWYRQLPEEGLKFMVYLQKENIIDESGMPKERFSAEFPKEGPSILRIQQVVRGDSAAYFCASSPLGALGEKLFFGSGTQLSVL.

This sequence joins TRBV10-2 and TRBJ2-3; D gene ambiguous. Germline CDR1 and CDR2: WSHSY and SAAADI. The CDR3 has 15 amino acids. The V gene lost 4 bases and the J gene lost 0 bases, with 11 bases spanning the gap. The CDR3 nucleotides read TGCGCCAGCAGTGTTCGTGGGCACAGCACAGATACGCAGTATTTT. It specifies CASSVRGHSTDTQYF.

This clone was recorded a few times. The chain recombines TRBV5-1 with TRBJ1-2, with D unclear. Trimming shortened V by 1 base and J by 2 bases, and 15 bases separated the two germline ends. The CDR3 covers 16 residues. Germline V gives CDR1 SGHRS, CDR2 YFSETQ. The CDR3 DNA sequence: TGCGCCAGCAGCTTGCTACAAATGGGAGGGAACTATGGCTACACCTTC. As protein: CASSLLQMGGNYGYTF.

This clone was recorded a few times. The chain links TRBV4-1 to TRBJ1-5, with D tentatively TRBD1 (5 bases). V dropped 0 bases and J dropped 4 bases, with 10 bases sitting between them. Germline V gene data show CDR1 as MGHRA and CDR2 as YSYEKL. The CDR3 length is 15 residues. The CDR3 sequence is CASSQDRVPNQPQHF. The CDR3 DNA sequence: TGCGCCAGCAGCCAAGACAGGGTCCCGAATCAGCCCCAGCATTTT.

The chain joins TRBV19 to TRBJ1-5; TRBD1 might be the D (5 bases). V was cut by 6 bases and J by 4 bases, with 19 bases left in between. The CDR3 length is 16 residues. The germline gives CDR1 LNHDA, CDR2 SQIVND (reference sequence). In DNA form, the CDR3 reads TGTGCCAGTAGCCTTCCCATCGGACACCTGAATCAGCCCCAGCATTTT. Translation gives CASSLPIGHLNQPQHF.

V is TRBV6-5 and J is TRBJ1-1, with unresolved D. Trimming took off 7 bases at V and 4 bases at J, with 19 bases between the two ends. Germline CDR1 and CDR2: MNHEY and SVGAGI. This CDR3 spans 15 amino acids. CDR3 amino acids: CASTPGEGAVTEAFF. For the CDR3, the DNA is TGTGCCAGCACCCCAGGAGAGGGCGCGGTCACTGAAGCTTTCTTT.

The chain is built from TRBV18 and TRBJ2-3, with D perhaps TRBD2 (6 bases). Trimming took 0 bases from V and 2 from J, leaving 15 bases between them. Germline CDR1 and CDR2: KGHSH and LQKENI. There are 17 residues in the CDR3. CDR3 sequence reads: CASSPPSGDGITDTQYF. The CDR3 DNA follows: TGTGCCAGCTCACCACCGTCGGGGGACGGAATCACAGATACGCAGTATTTT.

Here the CDR3 DNA reads TGTGCCAGCAGTGTGTGGGACAGGGGGGTCGAGCAGTTCTTC. It codes for CASSVWDRGVEQFF. The chain carries TRBV6-1 and TRBJ2-1, with 11 bases matching TRBD1. The CDR3 contains 14 residues. The junction had 6 bases not matched to a gene; V was cut back by 4 bases and J by 10 bases. CDR1 and CDR2 (germline): MNHNS, SASEGT.

This clone showed up just once. The rearrangement links TRBV10-1 to TRBJ2-7; D is unresolved. Germline lookup yields CDR1 WNHNN and CDR2 SYGVQD (reference sequence). The CDR3 consists of 12 residues. V dropped 2 bases and J dropped 6 bases, with 8 bases sitting between them. The CDR3 region is CASSEGSGEQYF. The CDR3 DNA is TGCGCCAGCAGTGAGGGCTCGGGCGAGCAGTACTTC.

The genes are TRBV7-6 and TRBJ2-7; the match to TRBD1 covers 8 bases. Germline-derived CDR1 and CDR2 are SGHVS and FNYEAQ. The junction had 7 bases not matched to a gene; V was cut back by 6 bases and J by 3 bases. This CDR3 contains 14 residues. The CDR3 DNA follows: TGTGCCAGCAGTTCACCGGGACAGGTCTACGAGCAGTACTTC. It codes for CASSSPGQVYEQYF.

The chain has TRBV30 and TRBJ1-5; D not certain. Germline loops: CDR1 GTSNPN, CDR2 SVGIG (reference sequence). V lost 5 bases and J 2 bases, leaving 10 bases between the germline ends. This CDR3 has 13 amino acids. CDR3 amino acids: CAWGLGGNQPQHF. DNA for the CDR3: TGTGCCTGGGGACTCGGGGGCAATCAGCCCCAGCATTTT.

Regarding this clone: An end of the junction does not agree with germline; a read error may underlie this. The rearrangement links TRBV30 to TRBJ1-2, with 7 positions matching TRBD1. This CDR3 is 15 amino acids long. Germline CDR1 is GTSNPN and CDR2 is SVGIG (reference sequence). The CDR3 region is CAWMGQPFLNYGYPF. The CDR3 nucleotides are TGTGCCTGGATGGGACAGCCCTTCCTTAACTATGGCTACCCCTTC.

The V call is TRBV7-8, the J call TRBJ2-7; weak D call: TRBD1 (6 bases). Germline loops: CDR1 SGHVS, CDR2 FQNEAQ. The CDR3 runs 16 residues. Trimming shortened V by 5 bases and J by 2 bases, and 19 bases separated the two germline ends. CDR3 loop: CASSLTWGPEAYEQYF. In DNA, the CDR3 is TGTGCCAGCAGCCTCACCTGGGGGCCAGAGGCCTACGAGCAGTACTTC.

Remarks on this clone: The sample contains more than one DNA sequence encoding this CDR3. The genes are TRBV5-1 and TRBJ1-5; D unclear. The V end lost 4 bases, the J end lost 2 bases, and 13 bases lay between the germline ends. CDR3 length: 15 residues. In germline, CDR1 is SGHRS, CDR2 YFSETQ. The CDR3 DNA reads as TGCGCCAGCAGCCTGGGTTCCGGGGGCAATCAGCCCCAGCATTTT. It yields the protein CASSLGSGGNQPQHF.

The J gene is TRBJ1-2, the V gene TRBV18, with TRBD1 matching 7 bases. Germline-derived CDR1 and CDR2 are KGHSH and LQKENI. V shed 4 bases, J shed 4 bases, and the junction held 6 bases outside the gene matches. The CDR3 length is 14 residues. CDR3 DNA sequence: TGTGCCAGCTCACTCGGGGACAGCAGCTATGGCTACACCTTC. Protein product: CASSLGDSSYGYTF.

Concerning this clone: Sequence at one end of the junction differs from germline and may be a read error. The chain uses TRBV15 and TRBJ1-1; D ambiguous. Germline-derived CDR1 and CDR2 are LNHNV and YYDKDF (reference sequence). The CDR3 covers 11 residues. In DNA, the CDR3 is TGTGCCACCAGCAGAGGCGATCCGCCCCACTTT. Protein product: CATSRGDPPHF. Based on the CDR3 plus reference TRBV15 and TRBJ1-1, the full variable domain is DAMVIQNPRYQVTQFGKPVTLSCSQTLNHNVMYWYQQKSSQAPKLLFHYYDKDFNNEADTPDNFQSRRPNTSFCFLDIRSPGLGDTAMYLCATSRGDPPHFGQGTRLTVV.

The chain employs TRBV4-1 and TRBJ2-1; 10 nucleotides match TRBD2. Germline-derived CDR1 and CDR2 are MGHRA and YSYEKL. Losses at the gene ends were 0 bases for V and 15 bases for J; bases not matched to a gene: 17. The CDR3 sequence is 17 residues long. CDR3 DNA: TGCGCCAGCAGCCAAGATCCGGTCATATTGCCTAGCGGGAGACTGTTCTTC. It yields the protein CASSQDPVILPSGRLFF.

The chain joins TRBV6-1 to TRBJ2-7; 7 bases are a match to TRBD2. CDR1 is MNHNS, CDR2 SASEGT, per germline. The CDR3 runs 15 residues. Germline trimming cut 2 bases from V and 0 bases from J; bases unmatched to any gene: 4. The CDR3 sequence: CASSEWGGYSYEQYF. DNA for the CDR3: TGTGCCAGCAGTGAATGGGGAGGGTACTCCTACGAGCAGTACTTC.

This rearrangement joins TRBV6-5 to TRBJ2-1, with D tentatively TRBD2 (5 bases). The CDR3 sequence is 13 residues long. Germline CDR1 MNHEY, CDR2 SVGAGI. Trimming took off 5 bases at V and 3 bases at J, with 8 bases between the two ends. The CDR3 sequence: CASSERDYNEQFF. In DNA, the CDR3 is TGTGCCAGCAGTGAACGGGACTACAATGAGCAGTTCTTC.

The chain couples TRBV6-1 to TRBJ2-7; 8 bases align to TRBD1. This CDR3 is 14 amino acids long. V gave up 11 bases and J gave up 5 bases; unmatched junction bases: 14. The germline gives CDR1 MNHNS, CDR2 SASEGT. For the CDR3, the DNA is TGTGCCTCCGGTCCGGGGACAGGTACGGACGAGCAGTACTTC. Protein sequence: CASGPGTGTDEQYF.

The chain uses TRBV19 and TRBJ1-4, with D hard to call. The CDR3 totals 16 residues. Trimming shortened V by 5 bases and J by 1 base, and 14 bases separated the two germline ends. From germline, CDR1 is LNHDA and CDR2 SQIVND (reference sequence). The CDR3 loop reads CASSWTEVGTNEKLFF. CDR3 bases: TGTGCCAGTAGTTGGACGGAGGTCGGAACTAATGAAAAACTGTTTTTT.

This clone was detected a few times. The chain joins TRBV6-6 to TRBJ2-3, with 8 bases aligning to TRBD1. V was pared by 2 bases and J by 1 base, with 2 bases of the junction left unmatched. CDR3 length: 15 amino acids. The V gene's germline CDR1 is MNHNY and CDR2 SVGAGI (reference sequence). The CDR3 nucleotides read TGTGCCAGCAGTTACCCGGGACAGGGCACAGATACGCAGTATTTT. This codes for CASSYPGQGTDTQYF.

This clone turned up a few times. This chain connects TRBV25-1 to TRBJ1-2, with D maybe TRBD1 (5 bases). Trimming cost V 3 bases and J 4 bases, with 15 bases left between them. This CDR3 is 15 amino acids long. Germline V gene data show CDR1 as MGHDK and CDR2 as SYGVNS. The CDR3 region has the DNA TGTGCCAGCAGTGAGGAGGGGAACTACGTCTATGGCTACACCTTC. The encoded protein is CASSEEGNYVYGYTF.

The chain recombines TRBV5-5 with TRBJ1-2; D remains ambiguous. This CDR3 has 14 amino acids. V lost 0 bases, J lost 4 bases, and 10 bases lay in between. Germline V gene lookup returns CDR1 SGHKS and CDR2 YYEKEE (reference sequence). CDR3 nucleotides: TGTGCCAGCAGCTTGGGGGCAGGACTCTATGGCTACACCTTC. Protein product: CASSLGAGLYGYTF.

This clone was observed once. This rearrangement joins TRBV6-1 to TRBJ1-6; no reliable D call. V was trimmed by 3 bases and J by 8 bases, leaving 14 bases between them. The CDR3 runs to 15 residues. Germline CDR1 and CDR2: MNHNS and SASEGT. Here the CDR3 reads CASSDSGKNYSPLHF. The CDR3 DNA reads TGTGCCAGCAGTGACTCCGGGAAAAATTATTCACCCCTCCACTTT.